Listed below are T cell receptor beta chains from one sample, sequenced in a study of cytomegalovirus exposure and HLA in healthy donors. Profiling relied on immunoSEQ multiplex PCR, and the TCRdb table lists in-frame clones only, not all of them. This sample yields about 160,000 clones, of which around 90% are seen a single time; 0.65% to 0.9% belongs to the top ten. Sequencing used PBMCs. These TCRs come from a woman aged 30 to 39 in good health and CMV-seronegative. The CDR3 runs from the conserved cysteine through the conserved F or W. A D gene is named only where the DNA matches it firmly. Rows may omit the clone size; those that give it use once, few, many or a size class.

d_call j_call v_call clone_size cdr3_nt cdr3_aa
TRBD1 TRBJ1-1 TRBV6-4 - TGTGCCAGCAGCCGAGGACAGGGAGGTGAAGCTTTCTTT CASSRGQGGEAFF
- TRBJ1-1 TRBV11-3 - TGTGCCAGCAGCTTCCGTGGGGGGGTCACTGAAGCTTTCTTT CASSFRGGVTEAFF
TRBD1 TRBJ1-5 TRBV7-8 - TGTGCCAGCAGCTTAGTGGGACAGAGTAGCAATCAGCCCCAGCATTTT CASSLVGQSSNQPQHF
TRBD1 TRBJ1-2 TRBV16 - TGTGCCAGCAGCCCCTTCTTTAGACAGGGGGCAGCTAACTATGGCTACACCTTC CASSPFFRQGAANYGYTF
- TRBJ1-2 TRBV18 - TGTGCCAGCTCACCAAAGGGGGATGGCTACACCTTC CASSPKGDGYTF
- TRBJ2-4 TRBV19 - TGTGCCAGTAAATTAGTCCGGGACACCGATCAGTACTTC CASKLVRDTDQYF
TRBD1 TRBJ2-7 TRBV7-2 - TGTGCCAGCAGCGTCCGGGACAGGAGCTCCTACGAGCAGTACTTC CASSVRDRSSYEQYF
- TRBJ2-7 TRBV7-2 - TGTGCCAGCAGCTTGGAGTACTACGAGCAGTACTTC CASSLEYYEQYF
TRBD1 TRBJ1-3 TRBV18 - TGTGCCAGCTCAGCGCAGAGGGGGCCGAGCTCTGGAAACACCATATATTTT CASSAQRGPSSGNTIYF
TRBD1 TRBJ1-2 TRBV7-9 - TGTGCCAGCAGCTCGGGACAGGGGCATGGCTACACCTTC CASSSGQGHGYTF
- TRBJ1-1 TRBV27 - TGTGCCAGCAGTCCCTCGGGACTTCCTGCTGAAGCTTTCTTT CASSPSGLPAEAFF
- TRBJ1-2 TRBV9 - TGTGCCAGCAGCGTAAGGGGCAGGGATGGCTACACCTTC CASSVRGRDGYTF
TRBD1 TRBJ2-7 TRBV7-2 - TGTGCCAGCAGCTTACCCCTCGGGACAGGGGCCACCTACGAGCAGTACTTC CASSLPLGTGATYEQYF
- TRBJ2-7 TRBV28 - TGTGCCAGCAGCCCCACTCCCTACGAGCAGTACTTC CASSPTPYEQYF
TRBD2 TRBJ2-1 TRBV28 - TGTGCCAGCAGTCCCGTAGCGGGAAACTACAATGAGCAGTTCTTC CASSPVAGNYNEQFF
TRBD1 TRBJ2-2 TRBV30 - TGTGCCTGGAGTGTAAGCCTTAGAGTTGGGGGACAGACATGGAACGGGGAGCTGTTTTTT CAWSVSLRVGGQTWNGELFF
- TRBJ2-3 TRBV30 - TGTGCCTGGACCCCAGGCACAGATACGCAGTATTTT CAWTPGTDTQYF
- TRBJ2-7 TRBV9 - TGTGCCAGCAGCGTAGATCTTAGCTACGAGCAGTACTTC CASSVDLSYEQYF
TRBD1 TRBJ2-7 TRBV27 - TGTGCCAGCAGGACCGGGACAGGGGACTACGAGCAGTACTTC CASRTGTGDYEQYF
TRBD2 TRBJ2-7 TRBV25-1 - TGTGCCAGCAGTGAATCAACTACGACTAGCGGATTCGTCTACGAGCAGTACTTC CASSESTTTSGFVYEQYF
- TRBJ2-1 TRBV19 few TGTGCCAGTAGTAGGGGGCTCTCTTACAATGAGCAGTTCTTC CASSRGLSYNEQFF
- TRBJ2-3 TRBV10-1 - TGCGCCACCTCTGGGGGGGCCGCAGATACGCAGTATTTT CATSGGAADTQYF
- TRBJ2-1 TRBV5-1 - TGCGCCAGCAGCCGGGACTACAATGAGCAGTTCTTC CASSRDYNEQFF
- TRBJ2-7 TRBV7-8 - TGTGCCAGCAGCCTTATTTACTACGAGCAGTACTTC CASSLIYYEQYF
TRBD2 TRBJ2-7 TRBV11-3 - TGTGCCAGCAGCTTAGGGCCTAGCGGGACTTACGAGCAGTACTTC CASSLGPSGTYEQYF
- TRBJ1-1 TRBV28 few TGTGCCAGCAGTACCAGGGTCCGCACTGAAGCTTTCTTT CASSTRVRTEAFF
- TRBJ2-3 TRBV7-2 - TGTGCCAGCAGCTCCGAAGGGGCGGCAACAGATACGCAGTATTTT CASSSEGAATDTQYF
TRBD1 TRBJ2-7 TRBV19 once TGTGCCAGTAGCATTGAGACAGGGCGCTACGAGCAGTACTTC CASSIETGRYEQYF
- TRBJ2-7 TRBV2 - TGTGCCAGCAGTGGTGGGCAGTTCAACGAGCAGTACTTC CASSGGQFNEQYF
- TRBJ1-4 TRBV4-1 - TGCGCCAGCAGCTCCACCGGTGAAAAACTGTTTTTT CASSSTGEKLFF
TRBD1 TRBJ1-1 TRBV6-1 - TGTGCCAGCAGGCCTCCGGGACAGATGAACACTGAAGCTTTCTTT CASRPPGQMNTEAFF
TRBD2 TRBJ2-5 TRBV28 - TGTGCCAGCAGTCTAGCGGGAGGGATGTACCAAGAGACCCAGTACTTC CASSLAGGMYQETQYF
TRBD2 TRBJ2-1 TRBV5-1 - TGCGCCAGCAGCTTGGAGTCTAGCGGAGGGAATGAGCAGTTCTTC CASSLESSGGNEQFF
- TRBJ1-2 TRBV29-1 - TGCAGCGTCGTCGGGGGGGGATATGGTGGCTACACCTTC CSVVGGGYGGYTF
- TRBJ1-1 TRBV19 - TGTGCCAGTAGTATAGGGGCTCGGATTAACACTGAAGCTTTCTTT CASSIGARINTEAFF
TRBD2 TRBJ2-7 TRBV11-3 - TGTGCCAGCAGCTCTCGACTAGCGGACCGTTACGAGCAGTACTTC CASSSRLADRYEQYF
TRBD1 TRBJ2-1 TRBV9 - TGTGCCAGCAGCGCAGGGGACAGGGTGCAGTTCTTC CASSAGDRVQFF
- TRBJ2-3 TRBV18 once TGTGCCAGCTCACCGCGCTTGACAGATACGCAGTATTTT CASSPRLTDTQYF
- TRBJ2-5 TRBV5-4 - TGTGCCAGCAGCTTGCCTTTTCGGCGGGGAGCCTCTGGAGCCCAGTACTTC CASSLPFRRGASGAQYF
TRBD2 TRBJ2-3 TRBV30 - TGTGCCTGGACCGGGACTAGCGGGAGAACAGATACGCAGTATTTT CAWTGTSGRTDTQYF
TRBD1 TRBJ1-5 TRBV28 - TGTGCCAGCAGTTTATGGGTAGGGGGCAGCAATCAGCCCCAGCATTTT CASSLWVGGSNQPQHF